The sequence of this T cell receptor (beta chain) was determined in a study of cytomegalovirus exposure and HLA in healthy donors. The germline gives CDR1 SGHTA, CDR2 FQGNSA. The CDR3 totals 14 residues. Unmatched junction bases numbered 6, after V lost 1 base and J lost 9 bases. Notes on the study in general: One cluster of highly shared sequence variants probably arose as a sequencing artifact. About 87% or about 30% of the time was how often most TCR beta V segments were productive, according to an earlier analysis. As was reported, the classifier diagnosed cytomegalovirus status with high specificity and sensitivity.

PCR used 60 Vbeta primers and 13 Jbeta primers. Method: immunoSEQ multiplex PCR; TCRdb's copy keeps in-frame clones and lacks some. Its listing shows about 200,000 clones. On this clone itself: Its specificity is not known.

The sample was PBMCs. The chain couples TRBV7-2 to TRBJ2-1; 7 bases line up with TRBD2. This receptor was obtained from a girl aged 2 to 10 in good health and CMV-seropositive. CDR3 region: CASSLGGSRGEQFF. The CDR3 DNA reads TGTGCCAGCAGCTTAGGCGGGAGTCGTGGTGAGCAGTTCTTC.